The 7 T cell receptor beta chains below all came from one sample that was sequenced in a study of early T cells in non-severe SARS-CoV-2 infection. TCRdb reprocessed the 5' RACE reads via MiXCR and lists one record per CDR3 protein. Of fewer than 65,000 distinct CDR3 sequences detected, roughly an eighth appear once; the ten largest clones hold less than 1.5%. The material sequenced was whole blood. All receptors come from an adult who was a healthcare worker with PCR-confirmed SARS-CoV-2 infection or an uninfected control (not recorded which).

The count of this clonotype is one. The chain employs TRBV2 and TRBJ2-7; D perhaps matches TRBD2 (5 bases). From germline, CDR1 is SNHLY and CDR2 FYNNEI. Between the trimmed V and J ends, which lost 0 bases and 2 bases, there was a span of 8 bases. CDR3 length equals 14 residues. The CDR3 loop is CASSEALATYEQYF. The CDR3 DNA reads TGTGCCAGCAGTGAAGCGCTAGCTACCTACGAGCAGTACTTC.

There are many counts of this clonotype. V and J are TRBV11-2 and TRBJ1-5, with D uncertain. The CDR3 is 13 residues long. CDR1 and CDR2 (germline): SGHAT, FQNNGV. V was pared by 0 bases and J by 7 bases, with 7 bases between. CDR3 nucleotide sequence: TGTGCCAGCAGCTTAGAACCAGTGCAGCCCCAGCATTTT. The encoded protein is CASSLEPVQPQHF.

This clonotype was seen more than once but under ten times. The chain is built from TRBV19 and TRBJ1-5, with 8 nucleotides matching TRBD1. With V trimmed by 5 bases and J by 2 bases, 8 bases remained unmatched. The length of the CDR3 is 16 residues. Germline V CDR1 and CDR2: LNHDA, SQIVND (reference sequence). As DNA, the CDR3 is TGTGCCAGTAGTCCTTGGACAGGGCAAGGCAATCAGCCCCAGCATTTT. Translation: CASSPWTGQGNQPQHF. Variable domain in full (rest from reference TRBV19 and TRBJ1-5): DGGITQSPKYLFRKEGQNVTLSCEQNLNHDAMYWYRQDPGQGLRLIYYSQIVNDFQKGDIAEGYSVSREKKESFPLTVTSAQKNPTAFYLCASSPWTGQGNQPQHFGDGTRLSIL.

The sample holds many counts of this clonotype. This chain joins TRBV20-1 and TRBJ2-5; D remains unclear. Germline CDR1 DFQATT, CDR2 SNEGSKA (reference sequence). V was trimmed by 0 bases and J by 9 bases, leaving 11 bases between them. The CDR3 covers 12 residues. As DNA, the CDR3 is TGCAGTGCTAGAGATCAGTTAACGGCCCAGTACTTC. Its translation: CSARDQLTAQYF.

The chain uses TRBV2 and TRBJ2-3; D possibly corresponds to TRBD2 (6 bases). CDR3 size: 14 residues. The V end lost 3 bases, the J end lost 1 base, and 8 bases lay between the germline ends. The germline gives CDR1 SNHLY, CDR2 FYNNEI. CDR3 nucleotides: TGTGCCAGCAGTGAGGAGGGTGGCACAGATACGCAGTATTTT. It yields the protein CASSEEGGTDTQYF.

The chain combines TRBV27 with TRBJ2-7, with 7 bases matching TRBD1. Trimming removed 5 bases from V and 3 bases from J; junction bases left unmatched: 7. Germline V gene lookup returns CDR1 MNHEY and CDR2 SMNVEV (reference sequence). The CDR3 contains 14 residues. CDR3 sequence (DNA): TGTGCCAGCAGTATAGGGACAGCCGTCTACGAGCAGTACTTC. This sequence encodes CASSIGTAVYEQYF.

This clonotype was counted at least ten times. The chain is built from TRBV12-3 or TRBV12-4 and TRBJ2-7, with 9 nucleotides matching TRBD1. J was trimmed by 8 bases and V by 6 bases; bases with no gene match: 8. The CDR3 has 13 residues. CDR3 coding DNA: TGTGCCAGCAGCCCCACCCACAGGGGGCAGCAGTACTTC. Encoded protein: CASSPTHRGQQYF.